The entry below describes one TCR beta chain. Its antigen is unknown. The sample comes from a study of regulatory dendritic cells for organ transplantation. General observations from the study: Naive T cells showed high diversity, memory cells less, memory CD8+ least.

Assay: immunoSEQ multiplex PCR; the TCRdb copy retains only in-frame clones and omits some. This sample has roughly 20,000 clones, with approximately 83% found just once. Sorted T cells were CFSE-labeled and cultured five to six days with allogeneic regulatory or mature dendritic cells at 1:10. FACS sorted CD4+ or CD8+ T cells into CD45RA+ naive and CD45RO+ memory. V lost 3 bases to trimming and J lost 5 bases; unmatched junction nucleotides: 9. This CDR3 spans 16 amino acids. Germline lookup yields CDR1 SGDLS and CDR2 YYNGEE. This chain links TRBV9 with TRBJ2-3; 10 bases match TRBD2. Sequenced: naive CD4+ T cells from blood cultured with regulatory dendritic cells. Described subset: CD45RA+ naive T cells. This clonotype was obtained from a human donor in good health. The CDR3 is CASSERGGAQGDTQYF. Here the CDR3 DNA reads TGTGCCAGCAGCGAGCGGGGGGGAGCCCAGGGAGATACGCAGTATTTT.